This TCR beta chain was found in a study of HIV-infected patients and healthy controls. Overall study findings and caveats: Healthy controls shared more CDR3 sequences between individuals than HIV-infected patients did. MAIT alpha-chain CDR3s were frequent in healthy controls, depleted in HIV+.

No cell fractionation was done, so the repertoire covers all unsorted peripheral blood T cells. The table lists this clonotype with many counts. Its antigen is as yet unknown. Alpha and beta constant-region primers primed reverse transcription of about 0.5 ug RNA. Each of the alpha and beta chains got its own library through chain-specific third strand synthesis with indices. Ligation attached cDNA to a 5' RACE adapter that carried a random hexamer and SP2 site. MiXCR was run by TCRdb on the 5' RACE reads, yielding one entry per CDR3 protein. This sample has roughly 15,000 distinct CDR3 sequences, with about 9.8% found just once. The source is an adult in good health. The source material was blood.

The CDR3 spells CASSTAPTQLYGYTF. CDR3 DNA: TGTGCCAGCAGTACAGCCCCGACCCAACTCTATGGCTACACCTTC. V usage is TRBV28 and J usage is TRBJ1-2; no reliable D call. Per germline, CDR1 MDHEN and CDR2 SYDVKM. The CDR3 covers 15 residues. V lost 5 bases to trimming and J lost 4 bases, with 17 bases between them.